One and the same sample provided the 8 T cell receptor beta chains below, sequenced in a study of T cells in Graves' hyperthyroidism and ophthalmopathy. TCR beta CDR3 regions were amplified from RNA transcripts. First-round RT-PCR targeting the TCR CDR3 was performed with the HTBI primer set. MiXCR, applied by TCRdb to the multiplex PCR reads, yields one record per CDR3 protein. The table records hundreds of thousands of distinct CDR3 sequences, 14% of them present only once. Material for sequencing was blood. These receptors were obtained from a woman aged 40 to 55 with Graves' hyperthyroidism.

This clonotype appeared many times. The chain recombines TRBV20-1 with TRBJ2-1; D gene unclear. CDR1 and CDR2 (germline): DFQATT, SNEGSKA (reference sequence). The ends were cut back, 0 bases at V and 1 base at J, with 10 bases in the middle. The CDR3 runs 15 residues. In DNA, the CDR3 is TGCAGTGCTAGAGATGAAAGGGCTTCCTACAATGAGCAGTTCTTC. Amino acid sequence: CSARDERASYNEQFF.

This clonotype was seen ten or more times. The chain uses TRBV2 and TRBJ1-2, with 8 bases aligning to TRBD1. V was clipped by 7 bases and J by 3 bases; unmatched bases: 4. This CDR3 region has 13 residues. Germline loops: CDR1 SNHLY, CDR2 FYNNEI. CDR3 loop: CASKTGGYYGYTF. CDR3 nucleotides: TGTGCCAGCAAAACAGGGGGTTACTATGGCTACACCTTC.

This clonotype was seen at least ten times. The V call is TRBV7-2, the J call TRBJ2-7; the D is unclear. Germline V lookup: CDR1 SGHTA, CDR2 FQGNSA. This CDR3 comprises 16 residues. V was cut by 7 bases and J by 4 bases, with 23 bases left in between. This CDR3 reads CASMDPMRSREYEQYF. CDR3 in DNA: TGTGCCAGCATGGACCCCATGAGAAGCAGAGAATACGAGCAGTACTTC.

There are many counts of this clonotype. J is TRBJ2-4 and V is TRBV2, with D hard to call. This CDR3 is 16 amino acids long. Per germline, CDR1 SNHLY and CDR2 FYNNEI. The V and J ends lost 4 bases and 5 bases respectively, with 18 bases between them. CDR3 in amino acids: CASSGRRTVIENIQYF. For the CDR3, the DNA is TGTGCCAGCAGTGGGAGAAGGACGGTTATAGAAAACATTCAGTACTTC.

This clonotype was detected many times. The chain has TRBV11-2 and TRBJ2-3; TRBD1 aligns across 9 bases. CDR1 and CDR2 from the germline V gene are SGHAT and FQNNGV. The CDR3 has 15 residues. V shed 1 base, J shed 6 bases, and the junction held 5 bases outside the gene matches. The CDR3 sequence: CASSLGTGGMDTQYF. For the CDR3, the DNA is TGTGCCAGCAGCTTAGGAACAGGGGGCATGGATACGCAGTATTTT.

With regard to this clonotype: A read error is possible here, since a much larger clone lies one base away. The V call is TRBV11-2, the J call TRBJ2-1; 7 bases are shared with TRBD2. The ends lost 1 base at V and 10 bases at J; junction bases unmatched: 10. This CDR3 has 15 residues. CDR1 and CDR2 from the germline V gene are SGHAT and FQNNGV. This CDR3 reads CASSLVPWRGKEQFF. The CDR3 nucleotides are TGTGCCAGCAGCTTAGTTCCGTGGCGGGGGAAGGAGCAGTTCTTC. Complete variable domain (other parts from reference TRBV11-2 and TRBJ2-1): EAGVAQSPRYKIIEKRQSVAFWCNPISGHATLYWYQQILGQGPKLLIQFQNNGVVDDSQLPKDRFSAERLKGVDSTLKIQPAKLEDSAVYLCASSLVPWRGKEQFFGPGTRLTVL.

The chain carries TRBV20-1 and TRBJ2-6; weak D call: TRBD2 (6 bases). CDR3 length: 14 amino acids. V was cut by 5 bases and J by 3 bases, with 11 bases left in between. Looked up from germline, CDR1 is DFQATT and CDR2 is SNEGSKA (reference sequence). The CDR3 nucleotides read TGCAGTGCTGGAGGGACTTATGGGGCCAACGTCCTGACTTTC. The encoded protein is CSAGGTYGANVLTF.

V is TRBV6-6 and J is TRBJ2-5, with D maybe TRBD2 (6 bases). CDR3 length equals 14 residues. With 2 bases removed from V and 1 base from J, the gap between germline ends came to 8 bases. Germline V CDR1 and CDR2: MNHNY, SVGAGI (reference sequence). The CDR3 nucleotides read TGTGCCAGCAGTTACGGCGGGGTCCAAGAGACCCAGTACTTC. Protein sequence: CASSYGGVQETQYF.